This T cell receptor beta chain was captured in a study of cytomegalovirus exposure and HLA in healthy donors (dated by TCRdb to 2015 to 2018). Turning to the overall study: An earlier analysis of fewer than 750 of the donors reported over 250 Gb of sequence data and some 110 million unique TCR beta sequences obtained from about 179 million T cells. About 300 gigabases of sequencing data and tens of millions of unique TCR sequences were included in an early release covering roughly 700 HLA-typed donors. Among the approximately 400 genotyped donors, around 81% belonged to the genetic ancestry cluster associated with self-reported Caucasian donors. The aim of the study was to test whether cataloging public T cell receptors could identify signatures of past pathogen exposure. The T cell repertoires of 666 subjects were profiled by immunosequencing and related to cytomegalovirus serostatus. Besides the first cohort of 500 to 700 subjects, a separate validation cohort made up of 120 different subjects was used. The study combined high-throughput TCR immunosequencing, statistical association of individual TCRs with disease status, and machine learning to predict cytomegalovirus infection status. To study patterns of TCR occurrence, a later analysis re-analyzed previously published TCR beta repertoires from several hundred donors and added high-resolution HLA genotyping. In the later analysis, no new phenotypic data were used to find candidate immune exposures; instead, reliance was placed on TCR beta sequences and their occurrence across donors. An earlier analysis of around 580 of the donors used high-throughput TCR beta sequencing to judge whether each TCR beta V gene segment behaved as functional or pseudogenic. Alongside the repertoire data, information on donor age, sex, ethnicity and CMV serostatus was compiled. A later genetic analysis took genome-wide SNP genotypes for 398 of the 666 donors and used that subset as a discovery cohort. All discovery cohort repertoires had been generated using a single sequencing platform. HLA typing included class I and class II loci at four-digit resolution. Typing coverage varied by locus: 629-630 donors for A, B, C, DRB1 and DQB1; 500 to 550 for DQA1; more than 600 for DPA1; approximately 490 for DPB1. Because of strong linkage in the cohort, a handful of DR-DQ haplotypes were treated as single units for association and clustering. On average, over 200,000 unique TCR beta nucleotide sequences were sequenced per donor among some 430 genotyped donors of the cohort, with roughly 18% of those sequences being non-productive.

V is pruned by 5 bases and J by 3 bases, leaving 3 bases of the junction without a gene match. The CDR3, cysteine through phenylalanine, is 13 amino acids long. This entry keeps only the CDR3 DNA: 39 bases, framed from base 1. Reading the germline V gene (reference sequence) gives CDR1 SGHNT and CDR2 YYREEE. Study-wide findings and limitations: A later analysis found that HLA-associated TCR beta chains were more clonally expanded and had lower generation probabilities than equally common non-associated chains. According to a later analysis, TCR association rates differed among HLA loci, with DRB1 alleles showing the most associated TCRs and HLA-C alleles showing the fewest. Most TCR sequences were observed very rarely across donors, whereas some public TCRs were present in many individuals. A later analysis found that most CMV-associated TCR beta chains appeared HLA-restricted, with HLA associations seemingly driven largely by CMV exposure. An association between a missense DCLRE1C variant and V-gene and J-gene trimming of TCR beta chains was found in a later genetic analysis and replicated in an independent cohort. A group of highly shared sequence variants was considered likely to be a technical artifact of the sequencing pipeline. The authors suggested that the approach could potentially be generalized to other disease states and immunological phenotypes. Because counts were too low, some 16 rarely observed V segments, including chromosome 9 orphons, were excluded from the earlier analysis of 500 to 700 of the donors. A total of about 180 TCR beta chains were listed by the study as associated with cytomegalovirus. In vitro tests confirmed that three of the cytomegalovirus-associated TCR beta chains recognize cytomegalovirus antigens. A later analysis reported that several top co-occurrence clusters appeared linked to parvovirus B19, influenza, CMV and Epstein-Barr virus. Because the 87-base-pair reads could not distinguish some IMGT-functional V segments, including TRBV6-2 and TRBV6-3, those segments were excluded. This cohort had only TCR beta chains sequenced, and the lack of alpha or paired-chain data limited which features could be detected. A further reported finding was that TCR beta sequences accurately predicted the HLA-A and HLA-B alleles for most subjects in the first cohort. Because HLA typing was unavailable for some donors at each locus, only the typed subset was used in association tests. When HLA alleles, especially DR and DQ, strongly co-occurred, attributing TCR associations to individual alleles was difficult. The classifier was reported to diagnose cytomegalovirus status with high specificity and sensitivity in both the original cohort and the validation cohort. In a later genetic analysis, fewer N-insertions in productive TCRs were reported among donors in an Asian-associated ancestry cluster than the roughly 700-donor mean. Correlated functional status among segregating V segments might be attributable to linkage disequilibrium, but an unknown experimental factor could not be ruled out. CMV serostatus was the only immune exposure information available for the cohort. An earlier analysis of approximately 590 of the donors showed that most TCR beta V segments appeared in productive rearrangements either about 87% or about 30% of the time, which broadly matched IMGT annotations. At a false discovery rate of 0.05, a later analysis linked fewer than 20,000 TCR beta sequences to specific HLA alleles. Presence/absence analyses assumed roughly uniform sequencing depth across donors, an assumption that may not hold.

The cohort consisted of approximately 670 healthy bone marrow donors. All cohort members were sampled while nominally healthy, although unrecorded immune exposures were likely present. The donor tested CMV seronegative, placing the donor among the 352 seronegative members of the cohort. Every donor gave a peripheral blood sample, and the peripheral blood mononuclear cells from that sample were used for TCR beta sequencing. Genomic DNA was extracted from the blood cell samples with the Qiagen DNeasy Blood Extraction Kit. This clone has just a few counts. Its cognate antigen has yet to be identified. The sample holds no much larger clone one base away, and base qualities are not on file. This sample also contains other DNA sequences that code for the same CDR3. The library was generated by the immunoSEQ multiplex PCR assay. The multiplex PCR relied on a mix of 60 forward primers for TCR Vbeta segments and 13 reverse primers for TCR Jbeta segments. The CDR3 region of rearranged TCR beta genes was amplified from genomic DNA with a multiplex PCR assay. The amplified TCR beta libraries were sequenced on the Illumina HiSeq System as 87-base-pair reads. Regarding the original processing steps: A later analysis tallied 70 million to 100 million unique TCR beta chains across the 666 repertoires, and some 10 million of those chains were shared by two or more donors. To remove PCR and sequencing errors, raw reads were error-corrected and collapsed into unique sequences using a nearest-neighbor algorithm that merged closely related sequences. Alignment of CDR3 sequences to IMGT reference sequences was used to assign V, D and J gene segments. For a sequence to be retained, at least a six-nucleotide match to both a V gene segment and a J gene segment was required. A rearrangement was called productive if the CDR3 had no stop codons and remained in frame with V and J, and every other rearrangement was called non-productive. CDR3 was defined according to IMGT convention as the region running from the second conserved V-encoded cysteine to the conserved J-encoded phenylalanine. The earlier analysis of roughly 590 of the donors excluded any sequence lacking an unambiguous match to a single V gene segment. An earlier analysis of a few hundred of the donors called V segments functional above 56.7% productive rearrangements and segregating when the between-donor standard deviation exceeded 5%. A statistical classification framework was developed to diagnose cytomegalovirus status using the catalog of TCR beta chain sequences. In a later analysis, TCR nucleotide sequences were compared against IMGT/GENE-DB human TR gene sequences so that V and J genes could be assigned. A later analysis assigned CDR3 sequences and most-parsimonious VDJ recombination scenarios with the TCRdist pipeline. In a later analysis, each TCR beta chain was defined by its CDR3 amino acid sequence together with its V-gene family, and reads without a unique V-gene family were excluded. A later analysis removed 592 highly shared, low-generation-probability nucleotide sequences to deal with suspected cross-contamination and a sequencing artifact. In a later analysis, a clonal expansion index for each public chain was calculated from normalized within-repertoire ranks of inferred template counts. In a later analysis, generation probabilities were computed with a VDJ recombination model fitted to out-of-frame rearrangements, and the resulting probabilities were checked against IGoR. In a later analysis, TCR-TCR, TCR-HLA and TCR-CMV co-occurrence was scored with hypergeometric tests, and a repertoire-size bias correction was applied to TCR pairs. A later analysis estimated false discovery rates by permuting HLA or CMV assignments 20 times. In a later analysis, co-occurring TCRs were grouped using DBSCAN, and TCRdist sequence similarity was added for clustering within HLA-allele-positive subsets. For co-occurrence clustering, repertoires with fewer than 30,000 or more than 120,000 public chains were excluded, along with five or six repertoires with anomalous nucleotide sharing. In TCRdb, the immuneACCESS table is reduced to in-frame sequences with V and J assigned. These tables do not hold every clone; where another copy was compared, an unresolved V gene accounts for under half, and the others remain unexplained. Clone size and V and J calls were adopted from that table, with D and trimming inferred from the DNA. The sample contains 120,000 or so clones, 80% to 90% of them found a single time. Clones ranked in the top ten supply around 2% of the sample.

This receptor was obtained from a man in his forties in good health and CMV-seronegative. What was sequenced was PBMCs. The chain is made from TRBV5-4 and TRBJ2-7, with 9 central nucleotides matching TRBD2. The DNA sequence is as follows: TGTGCCAGCAGTGCGGGAGGGATCTACGAGCAGTACTTC. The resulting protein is CASSAGGIYEQYF. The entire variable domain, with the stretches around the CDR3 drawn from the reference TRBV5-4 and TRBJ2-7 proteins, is ETGVTQSPTHLIKTRGQQVTLRCSSQSGHNTVSWYQQALGQGPQFIFQYYREEENGRGNFPPRFSGLQFPNYSSELNVNALELDDSALYLCASSAGGIYEQYFGPGTRLTVT.